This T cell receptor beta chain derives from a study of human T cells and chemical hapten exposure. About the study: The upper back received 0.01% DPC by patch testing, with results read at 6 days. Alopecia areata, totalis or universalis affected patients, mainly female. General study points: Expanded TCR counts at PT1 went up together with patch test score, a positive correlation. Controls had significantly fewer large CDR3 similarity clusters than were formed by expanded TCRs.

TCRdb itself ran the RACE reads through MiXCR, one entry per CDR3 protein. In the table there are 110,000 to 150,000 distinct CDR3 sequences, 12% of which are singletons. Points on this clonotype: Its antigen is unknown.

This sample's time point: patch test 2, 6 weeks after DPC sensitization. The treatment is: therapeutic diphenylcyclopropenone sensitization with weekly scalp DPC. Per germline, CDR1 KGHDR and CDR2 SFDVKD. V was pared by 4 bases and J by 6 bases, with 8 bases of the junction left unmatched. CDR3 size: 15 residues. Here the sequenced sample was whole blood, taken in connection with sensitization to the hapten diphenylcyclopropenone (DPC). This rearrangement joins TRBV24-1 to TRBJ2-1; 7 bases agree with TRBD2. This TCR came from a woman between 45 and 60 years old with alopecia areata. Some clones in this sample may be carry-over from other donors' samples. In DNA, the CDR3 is TGTGCCACCAGTGAGGGGGGGACGTTATCCAATGAGCAGTTCTTC. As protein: CATSEGGTLSNEQFF.